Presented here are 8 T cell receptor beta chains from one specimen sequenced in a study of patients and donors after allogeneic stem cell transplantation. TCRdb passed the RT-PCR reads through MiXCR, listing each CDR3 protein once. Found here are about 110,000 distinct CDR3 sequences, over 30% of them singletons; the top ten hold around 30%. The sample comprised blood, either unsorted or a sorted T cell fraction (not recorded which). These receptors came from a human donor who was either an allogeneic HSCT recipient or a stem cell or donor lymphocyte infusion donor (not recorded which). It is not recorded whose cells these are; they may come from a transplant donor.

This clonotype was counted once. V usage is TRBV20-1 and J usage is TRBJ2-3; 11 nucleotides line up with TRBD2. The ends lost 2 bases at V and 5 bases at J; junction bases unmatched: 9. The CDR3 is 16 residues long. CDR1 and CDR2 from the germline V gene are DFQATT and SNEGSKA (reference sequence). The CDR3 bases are TGCAGTGCTAGAAGTCTTACTAGCGGGAGAGGAGATACGCAGTATTTT. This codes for CSARSLTSGRGDTQYF.

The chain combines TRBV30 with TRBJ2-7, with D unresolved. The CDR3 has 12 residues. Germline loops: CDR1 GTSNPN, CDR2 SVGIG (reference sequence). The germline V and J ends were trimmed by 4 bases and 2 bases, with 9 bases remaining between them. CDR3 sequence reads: CAWKTTPYEQYF. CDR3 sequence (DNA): TGTGCCTGGAAGACGACGCCCTACGAGCAGTACTTC.

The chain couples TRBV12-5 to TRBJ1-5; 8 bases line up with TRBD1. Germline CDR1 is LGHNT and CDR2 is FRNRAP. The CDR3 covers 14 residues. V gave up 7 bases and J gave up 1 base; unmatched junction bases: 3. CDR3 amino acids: CASEQGGSNQPQHF. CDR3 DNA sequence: TGTGCTAGTGAACAGGGGGGGAGCAATCAGCCCCAGCATTTT. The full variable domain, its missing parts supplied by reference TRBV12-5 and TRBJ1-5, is DARVTQTPRHKVTEMGQEVTMRCQPILGHNTVFWYRQTMMQGLELLAYFRNRAPLDDSGMPKDRFSAEMPDATLATLKIQPSEPRDSAVYFCASEQGGSNQPQHFGDGTRLSIL.

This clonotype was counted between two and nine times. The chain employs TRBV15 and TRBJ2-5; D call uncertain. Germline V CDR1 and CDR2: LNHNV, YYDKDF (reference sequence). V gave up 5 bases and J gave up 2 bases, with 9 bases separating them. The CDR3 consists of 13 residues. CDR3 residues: CATSSGLQETQYF. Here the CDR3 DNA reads TGTGCCACCAGCTCCGGGTTGCAAGAGACCCAGTACTTC.

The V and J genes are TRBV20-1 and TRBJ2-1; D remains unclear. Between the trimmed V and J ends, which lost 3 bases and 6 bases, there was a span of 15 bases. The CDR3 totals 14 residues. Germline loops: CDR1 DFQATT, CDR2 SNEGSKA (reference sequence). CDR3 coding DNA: TGCAGTGCTAGTAACCCCCAGACGTCCAATGAGCAGTTCTTC. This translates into CSASNPQTSNEQFF.

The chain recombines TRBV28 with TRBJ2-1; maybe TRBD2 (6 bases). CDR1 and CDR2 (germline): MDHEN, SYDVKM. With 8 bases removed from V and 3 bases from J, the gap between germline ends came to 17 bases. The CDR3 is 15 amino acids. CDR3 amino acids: CASGLISGLYNEQFF. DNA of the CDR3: TGTGCCAGCGGGCTTATCAGCGGGCTCTACAATGAGCAGTTCTTC.

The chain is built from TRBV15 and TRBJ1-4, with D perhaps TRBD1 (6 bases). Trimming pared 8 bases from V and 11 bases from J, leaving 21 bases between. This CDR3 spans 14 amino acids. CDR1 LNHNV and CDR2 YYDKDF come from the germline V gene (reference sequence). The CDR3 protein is CATATGTYMRKLFF. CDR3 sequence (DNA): TGTGCCACCGCTACCGGGACATACATGAGGAAACTGTTTTTT.

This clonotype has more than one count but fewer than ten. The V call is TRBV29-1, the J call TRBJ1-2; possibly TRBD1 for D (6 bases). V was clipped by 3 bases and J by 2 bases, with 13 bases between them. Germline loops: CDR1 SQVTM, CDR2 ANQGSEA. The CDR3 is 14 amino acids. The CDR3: CSVDRGRNNYGYTF. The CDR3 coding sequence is TGCAGCGTTGATAGGGGGAGAAACAACTATGGCTACACCTTC.